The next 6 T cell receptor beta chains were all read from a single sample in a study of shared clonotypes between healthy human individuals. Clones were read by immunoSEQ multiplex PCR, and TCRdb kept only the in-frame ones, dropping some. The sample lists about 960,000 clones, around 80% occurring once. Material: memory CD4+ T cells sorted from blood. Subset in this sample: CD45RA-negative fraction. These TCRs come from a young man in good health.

The CDR3: CASSLVVGRDSQPQHF. DNA of the CDR3: TGTGCCAGCAGCTTAGTCGTAGGGCGGGACAGCCAGCCCCAGCATTTT. This chain links TRBV7-8 with TRBJ1-5, with 7 bases fitting TRBD1. The V gene's germline CDR1 is SGHVS and CDR2 FQNEAQ. The CDR3 is 16 residues long. With 1 base clipped from V and 7 bases from J, the junction kept 10 bases outside the gene matches. The whole variable domain, filled in from reference TRBV7-8 and TRBJ1-5, reads GAGVSQSPRYKVAKRGQDVALRCDPISGHVSLFWYQQALGQGPEFLTYFQNEAQLDKSGLPSDRFFAERPEGSVSTLKIQRTQQEDSAVYLCASSLVVGRDSQPQHFGDGTRLSIL.

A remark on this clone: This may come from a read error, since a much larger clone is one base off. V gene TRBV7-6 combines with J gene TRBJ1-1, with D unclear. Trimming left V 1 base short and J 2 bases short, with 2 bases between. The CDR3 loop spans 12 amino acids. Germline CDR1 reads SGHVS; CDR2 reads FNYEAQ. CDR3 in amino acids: CASSLVNTEAFF. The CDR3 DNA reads TGTGCCAGCAGCTTAGTTAACACTGAAGCTTTCTTT.

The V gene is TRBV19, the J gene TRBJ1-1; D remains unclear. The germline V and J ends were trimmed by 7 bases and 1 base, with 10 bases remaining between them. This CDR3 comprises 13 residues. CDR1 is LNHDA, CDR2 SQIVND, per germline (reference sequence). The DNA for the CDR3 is TGTGCCAGTAAGAAGAGCCCGAACACTGAAGCTTTCTTT. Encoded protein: CASKKSPNTEAFF.

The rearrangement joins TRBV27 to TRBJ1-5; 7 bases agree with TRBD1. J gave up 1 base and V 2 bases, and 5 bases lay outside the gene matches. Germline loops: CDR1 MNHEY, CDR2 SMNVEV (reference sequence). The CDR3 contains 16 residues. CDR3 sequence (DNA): TGTGCCAGCAGTTTAGGGAAGGGGGCGAGCAATCAGCCCCAGCATTTT. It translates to CASSLGKGASNQPQHF.

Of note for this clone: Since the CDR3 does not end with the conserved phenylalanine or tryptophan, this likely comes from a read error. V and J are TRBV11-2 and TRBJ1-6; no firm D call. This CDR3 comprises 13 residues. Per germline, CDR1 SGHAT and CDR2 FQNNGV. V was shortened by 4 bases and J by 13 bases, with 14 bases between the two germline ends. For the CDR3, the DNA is TGTGCCAGCAGCTGGGAGGGAATTCGGCCCCTCCACCTT. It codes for CASSWEGIRPLHL.

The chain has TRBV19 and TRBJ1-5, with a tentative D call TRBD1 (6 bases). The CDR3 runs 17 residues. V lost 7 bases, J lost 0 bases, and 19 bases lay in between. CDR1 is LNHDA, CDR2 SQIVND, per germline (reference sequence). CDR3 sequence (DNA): TGTGCCAGTAATGATCAGAGTGGGGGCAATAGCAATCAGCCCCAGCATTTT. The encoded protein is CASNDQSGGNSNQPQHF.